The source of this TCR beta chain is a study of blood T cell repertoires in COVID-19 (dated by TCRdb to 2020 to 2022). Turning to the overall study: The collaborator samples originated in the United States, Italy and Spain and spanned the acute and convalescent phases of COVID-19. Deeply sampled blood TCRbeta repertoires from subjects exposed to, actively infected with, or recovered from COVID-19 were included in the dataset. Where available, HLA class I and class II types were obtained from metadata supplied by the sample provider rather than from assay-based typing. A de-identified subject ID, COVID-19 status, age in years and sex were almost always included in the sample metadata. A freely available public database, intended as a resource for researchers studying the immune response to SARS-CoV-2, is where the repertoires were released. The samples were drawn from the first 160 participants of the ongoing ImmuneRACE study and from 1,254 subjects provided by 6 global collaborators. The material from the prospective study consisted of cDNA or gDNA derived from T cells, B-cell-depleted T cells, or PBMCs. Overall study outcomes, separate from this receptor: How much clinical and demographic metadata was included differed by source and by participant, and the metadata was provided uncurated.

The sample holds one count of this clone. Its antigen is still unknown. No clone much larger than this one lies a single base away; base qualities are absent. At one collaborating source in Seattle, patients were enrolled during active infection and were followed longitudinally through the course of disease. Collaborating institutions collected whole blood in K2EDTA tubes following their own protocols. For TCRbeta analysis, collaborator samples were shipped as frozen whole blood, as isolated PBMCs, or as DNA extracted from either sample type. TCRbeta CDR3 regions were amplified from genomic DNA by means of the immunoSEQ Assay, a bias-controlled multiplex PCR. On the authors' methods: Nucleated cell counts per sample were estimated from amplification of reference gene primers within the assay. Sequence reads were collapsed and filtered to measure the absolute abundance of every unique TCRbeta CDR3 rearrangement. For each sample, productive Simpson clonality was calculated by taking the square root of Simpson's diversity index across productive rearrangements. The source is immuneACCESS, and TCRdb retained only in-frame sequences with V and J called. Part of the clones is not carried over; for the studies checked, unresolved V genes explain less than half of this, and the remainder is unexplained. The DNA gave D and trimming, while V, J and clone size come from that table. This sample comprises some 87,000 clones, roughly 89% of them detected only once. The ten largest clones take up roughly 4.2% of the sample.

The cysteine opens and the phenylalanine closes a CDR3 of 16 amino acids. Kept here is only the CDR3 DNA, which spans 48 bases and is read in frame from base 1. CDR1 and CDR2 are read off the germline V gene (reference sequence) as LGHDT and YNNKEL. Trimming takes 4 bases off V and 4 bases off J; junction bases not matched to a gene: 8. The rearranged segments are TRBV3-1 (or the pseudogene TRBV3-2) and TRBJ2-1; the central 9 bases match TRBD2. The sequence was collected from a human donor with COVID-19, enrolled during active disease. The donor label of this sample is uncertain. Sequencing input: peripheral blood. The CDR3 corresponds to CASSLAGTSFYNEQFF. The nucleotide sequence is TGTGCCAGCAGCCTCGCCGGGACTAGCTTTTACAATGAGCAGTTCTTC.